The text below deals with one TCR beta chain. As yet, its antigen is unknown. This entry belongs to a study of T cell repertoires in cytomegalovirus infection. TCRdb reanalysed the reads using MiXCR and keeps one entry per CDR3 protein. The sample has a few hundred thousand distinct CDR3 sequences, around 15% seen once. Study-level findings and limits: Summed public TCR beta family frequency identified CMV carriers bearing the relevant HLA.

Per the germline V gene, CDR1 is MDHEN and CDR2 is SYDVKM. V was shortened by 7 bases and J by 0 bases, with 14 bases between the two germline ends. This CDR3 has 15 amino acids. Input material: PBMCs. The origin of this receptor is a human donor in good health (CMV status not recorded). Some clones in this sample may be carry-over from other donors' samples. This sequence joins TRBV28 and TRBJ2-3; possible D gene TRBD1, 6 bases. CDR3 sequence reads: CASTWGPASTDTQYF. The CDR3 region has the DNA TGTGCCAGCACCTGGGGGCCAGCGAGCACAGATACGCAGTATTTT. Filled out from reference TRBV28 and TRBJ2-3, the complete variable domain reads DVKVTQSSRYLVKRTGEKVFLECVQDMDHENMFWYRQDPGLGLRLIYFSYDVKMKEKGDIPEGYSVSREKKERFSLILESASTNQTSMYLCASTWGPASTDTQYFGPGTRLTVL.